This TCR beta chain appears in the sequencing data of a study of blood T cell repertoires in COVID-19. V lost 7 bases to trimming and J lost 4 bases; unmatched junction nucleotides: 6. The CDR3 has 14 residues. Germline V gives CDR1 SNHLY, CDR2 FYNNEI. TCRdb's table, derived via immunoSEQ multiplex PCR, lists solely in-frame clones and lacks some. There are 95,000 to 150,000 clones in the sample; 70% to 90% occur only once, and roughly 1% lies in the top ten. The genes are TRBV2 and TRBJ1-3, with 8 nucleotides matching TRBD1. The sample consisted of peripheral blood. The clonotype originates from a woman aged 50 to 60 with active or convalescent COVID-19. This chain's CDR3 is CASIGRGRGNTIYF. The CDR3 DNA follows: TGTGCCAGCATTGGCAGGGGGCGCGGAAACACCATATATTTT.